The 5 T cell receptor beta chains given below trace back to one sample, sequenced in a study of blood T cell repertoires in COVID-19. Repertoires were generated with immunoSEQ multiplex PCR, while TCRdb's copy carries only in-frame clones and drops some. The table shows around 450,000 clones, with more than 85% occurring only once. Sequenced input: peripheral blood. These receptors originate from a woman in her 30s with acute or convalescent COVID-19.

The chain has TRBV4-2 and TRBJ1-1; a possible D gene is TRBD1 (6 bases). This CDR3 comprises 15 residues. The germline CDR1 and CDR2 sequences are LGHNA and YNFKEQ. V was clipped by 2 bases and J by 5 bases, with 15 bases between them. CDR3 sequence reads: CASSQTYRVETEAFF. CDR3 nucleotide sequence: TGTGCCAGCAGCCAAACATACAGGGTGGAGACTGAAGCTTTCTTT.

This chain joins TRBV9 and TRBJ2-5, with 9 bases identical to TRBD2. The junction had 5 bases not matched to a gene; V was cut back by 3 bases and J by 2 bases. The CDR3 runs to 15 residues. Germline CDR1 is SGDLS and CDR2 is YYNGEE. CDR3 region: CASSAASGVQETQYF. CDR3 nucleotides: TGTGCCAGCAGCGCAGCTAGCGGGGTACAAGAGACCCAGTACTTC.

This clone came up once. The V and J genes are TRBV6-5 and TRBJ2-5; the D gene is possibly TRBD2 (6 bases). The germline V gene encodes CDR1 MNHEY and CDR2 SVGAGI. Trimming shortened V by 8 bases and J by 5 bases, and 18 bases separated the two germline ends. The CDR3 spans 14 residues. The CDR3 DNA follows: TGTGCCAGCCATTTGGGCGGGATAGGGGAGACCCAGTACTTC. It encodes CASHLGGIGETQYF.

Turning to this clone: Different DNA sequences within this sample yield the same CDR3. As DNA, the CDR3 is TGTGCCTGGAGTCGGGGGGGTCCCTACGAGCAGTACTTC. The encoded protein is CAWSRGGPYEQYF. V and J are TRBV30 and TRBJ2-7, with 8 bases aligning to TRBD2. The CDR3 runs 13 residues. Germline V lookup: CDR1 GTSNPN, CDR2 SVGIG (reference sequence). After removal of 2 bases from V and 2 bases from J, the junction contained 2 bases not matched to a gene.

This chain uses TRBV7-2 with TRBJ2-2, with TRBD2 identical over 9 bases. Trimming at V came to 4 bases and at J to 7 bases, leaving 7 bases not matched to a gene. The CDR3 has 15 amino acids. Germline CDR1 reads SGHTA; CDR2 reads FQGNSA. CDR3 sequence: CASSSGTSRFGELFF. Written as DNA, the CDR3 is TGTGCCAGCAGCTCAGGGACTAGCAGGTTCGGGGAGCTGTTTTTT.